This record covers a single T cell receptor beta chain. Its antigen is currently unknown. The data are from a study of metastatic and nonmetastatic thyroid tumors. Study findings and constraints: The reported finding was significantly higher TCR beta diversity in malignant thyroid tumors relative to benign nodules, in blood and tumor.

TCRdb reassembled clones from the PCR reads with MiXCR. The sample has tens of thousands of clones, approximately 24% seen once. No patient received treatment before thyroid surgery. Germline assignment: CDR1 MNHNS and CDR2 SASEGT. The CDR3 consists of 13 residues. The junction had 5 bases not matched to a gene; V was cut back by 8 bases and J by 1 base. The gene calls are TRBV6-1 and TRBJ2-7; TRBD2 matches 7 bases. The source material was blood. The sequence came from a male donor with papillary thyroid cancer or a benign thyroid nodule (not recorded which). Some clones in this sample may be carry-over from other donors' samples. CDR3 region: CASLAGDSYEQYF. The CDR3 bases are TGTGCCAGCCTCGCGGGGGATTCCTACGAGCAGTACTTC.